A selection of T cell receptor beta chains follows, all from one sample in a study of blood T cell repertoires in COVID-19. Method: immunoSEQ multiplex PCR; TCRdb's copy keeps in-frame clones and lacks some. This sample yields some 340,000 clones, of which around 86% are seen a single time; about 4.9% belongs to the top ten. The sample taken for sequencing was PBMCs or T cells enriched from blood (not recorded which). These receptors originate from a woman aged 45 to 65 who had recovered from COVID-19. The CDR3 runs from the conserved cysteine through the conserved F or W. A D gene is named only where the DNA matches it firmly. Part of the rows lack a size; the others show once, few, many or a class for expanded clones.

j_gene | v_gene | d_gene | len | abundance | CDR3aa | CDR3nt
TRBJ1-5 | TRBV30 | TRBD1 | 15 | few | CAWSLSDRGHQPQHF | TGTGCCTGGAGCTTATCGGACAGGGGCCATCAGCCCCAGCATTTT
TRBJ1-2 | TRBV4-3 | - | 14 | few | CASSQVSAAGGYTF | TGCGCCAGCAGCCAAGTTTCGGCCGCGGGGGGCTACACCTTC
TRBJ1-1 | TRBV29-1 | - | 12 | - | CSVGAGMAEAFF | TGCAGCGTTGGGGCAGGGATGGCGGAAGCTTTCTTT
TRBJ1-2 | TRBV28 | - | 12 | - | CASQRATGGYTF | TGTGCCAGCCAACGAGCAACAGGGGGCTACACCTTC
TRBJ1-2 | TRBV28 | TRBD1 | 13 | - | CASSPGGHPLSAF | TGTGCCAGCAGTCCAGGGGGACACCCCCTCAGCGCCTTC
TRBJ2-5 | TRBV7-6 | - | 15 | - | CASSLGGLRQETQYF | TGTGCCAGCAGCTTAGGCGGTCTGAGACAAGAGACCCAGTACTTC
TRBJ1-2 | TRBV6-2/TRBV6-3 | - | 15 | once | CASSYLTPANYGYTF | TGTGCCAGCAGTTACCTGACACCCGCTAACTATGGCTACACCTTC
TRBJ2-7 | TRBV7-9 | - | 14 | - | CASSLEGRRHEQYF | TGTGCCAGCAGCTTAGAGGGGCGCAGGCACGAGCAGTACTTC
TRBJ1-2 | TRBV2 | - | 13 | - | CASSVPWAYGYTF | TGTGCCAGCAGCGTACCTTGGGCGTATGGCTACACCTTC
TRBJ2-1 | TRBV14 | TRBD2 | 19 | - | CASSHSGLAGPSSYNEQFF | TGTGCCAGCAGCCACTCAGGACTAGCGGGACCCAGCTCCTACAATGAGCAGTTCTTC
TRBJ2-3 | TRBV27 | TRBD1 | 15 | - | CASSLQTGGADTQYF | TGTGCCAGCAGTTTACAGACAGGGGGCGCAGATACGCAGTATTTT
TRBJ2-3 | TRBV2 | - | 14 | - | CASSGRTRADTQYF | TGTGCCAGCAGTGGGCGGACGAGGGCAGATACGCAGTATTTT
TRBJ2-7 | TRBV5-1 | TRBD1 | 15 | - | CASSPGTGRTYEQYF | TGCGCCAGCAGCCCAGGGACAGGGAGGACCTACGAGCAGTACTTC
TRBJ1-6 | TRBV19 | - | 15 | - | CASSIGRANNSPLHF | TGTGCCAGTAGTATCGGCAGGGCAAATAATTCACCCCTCCACTTT
TRBJ1-2 | TRBV12-3/TRBV12-4 | - | 13 | - | CASSLEGVHGYTF | TGTGCCAGCAGTTTAGAAGGGGTACATGGCTACACCTTC
TRBJ1-2 | TRBV7-8 | TRBD1 | 14 | - | CASSMDRVGYGYTF | TGTGCCAGCAGCATGGACAGGGTCGGCTATGGCTACACCTTC